This TCR beta chain was captured by sequencing in a study of T-cell reconstitution after alpha-beta-depleted transplantation in children. Study results and limitations: From surviving recipient T cells and thymic progenitors came the high day-60 TCRbeta diversity observed in some patients. Roughly two months post-transplant, alpha-beta T cells reportedly originated from several hundred graft clones that had expanded.

This clonotype was detected ten times or more. The antigen is unknown. The CDR3 runs 14 residues. Unmatched junction bases numbered 3, after V lost 3 bases and J lost 2 bases. Per germline, CDR1 PRHDT and CDR2 FYEKMQ (reference sequence). Preparation of the TCRbeta library was carried out with unique molecular identifiers. TCRdb used MiXCR to reprocess the PCR reads, holding one entry per CDR3 protein. Of some 300,000 distinct CDR3 sequences listed, roughly a tenth are singletons. The chain couples TRBV13 to TRBJ2-7; TRBD1 aligns across 8 bases. Specimen: PBMCs, collected before TCRalphabeta/CD19-depleted stem cell transplant. This receptor was taken from a boy in the first two years of life with acute myeloid leukemia, due to receive a stem cell transplant. As DNA, the CDR3 is TGTGCCAGCAGCTTCGGGACAGGAGCCTACGAGCAGTACTTC. This sequence encodes CASSFGTGAYEQYF.